This T cell receptor beta chain was recorded in a study of cytomegalovirus exposure and HLA in healthy donors. In the PCR, 60 Vbeta and 13 Jbeta primers were used. Clones were sequenced by immunoSEQ multiplex PCR, and TCRdb holds only the in-frame ones, with some missing. The sample lists roughly 43,000 clones, around 77% occurring once. About this clone itself: As yet, its antigen is unknown.

Study results and limitations: Equally common other TCR beta chains were less clonally expanded than HLA-associated ones, a later analysis found. In a later analysis, TCR beta V- and J-gene trimming was associated with a missense DCLRE1C variant.

The germline V gene has CDR1 SGHRS and CDR2 YFSETQ. The CDR3 loop spans 14 amino acids. V gave up 1 base and J gave up 4 bases, with 11 bases separating them. The TCR was taken from a man aged 30 to 39 in good health and CMV-seronegative. The V call is TRBV5-1, the J call TRBJ1-1; D is unresolved. The sequenced sample was PBMCs. Here the CDR3 reads CASSLRPWSTEAFF. CDR3 nucleotides: TGCGCCAGCAGCTTGAGGCCTTGGAGCACTGAAGCTTTCTTT.